The entry below describes one T cell receptor beta chain. The data were taken from a study of blood T cell repertoires in COVID-19. Authors' data handling: Amplification of reference gene primers was used by the study to estimate nucleated cell counts. This table comes from immunoSEQ multiplex PCR, and its TCRdb copy is limited to in-frame clones, with some not included. That table supplies the V and J calls and clone size; D and trimming were determined from the DNA. The sample gives under 300,000 clones, approximately 83% of which show up once; 8% to 13% is in the top ten. The CDR3 is made up of 14 amino acids. V gave up 6 bases and J gave up 6 bases; unmatched junction bases: 9. Germline CDR1 reads MNHEY; CDR2 reads SVGAGI.

The receptor's source is a woman in her 70s with acute or convalescent COVID-19. Material: peripheral blood. V is TRBV6-5 and J is TRBJ2-7; TRBD1 aligns across 9 bases. The CDR3 loop reads CASRPSGTGSEQYF. The CDR3 bases are TGTGCCAGCAGGCCCTCCGGGACAGGGTCCGAGCAGTACTTC.